This TCR beta chain is from a study of T cell responses to AZD1222 COVID-19 vaccine. This clone has more than one count but fewer than ten. Its antigen is as yet unknown. Overall study results and limits: There were mostly white British donors and more females than males, and clonal diversity was possibly underestimated.

The repertoire was sequenced with immunoSEQ multiplex PCR; TCRdb's copy has only in-frame clones and lacks some. The data contain fewer than 120,000 clones, 85% to 95% of them singletons. CDR1 is SGHKS and CDR2 is YYEKEE in the germline V gene (reference sequence). V lost 1 base and J lost 0, with 8 bases in between. The CDR3 sequence is 15 residues long. The TCR originated in an adult in good health. The chain carries TRBV5-5 and TRBJ1-5, with D perhaps matching TRBD1 (6 bases). Sequenced material: peripheral blood, taken on day 0 of AZD1222 vaccination. The DNA for the CDR3 is TGTGCCAGCAGCTTGCGACAGGATAGCAATCAGCCCCAGCATTTT. Its protein is CASSLRQDSNQPQHF.